One T cell receptor beta chain is described in this entry. V was clipped by 10 bases and J by 2 bases; unmatched bases: 10. Germline CDR1 is WSHSY and CDR2 is SAAADI. CDR3 size: 16 residues. These data originate in a study of blood T cell repertoires in COVID-19. Whole-study context: COVID-19 samples, acute and convalescent, were from the United States, Italy and Spain. T cells, B-cell-depleted T cells, or PBMCs supplied cDNA or gDNA.

Source study methods: Scientists estimated how many nucleated cells there were by amplifying reference gene primers. Assay used: immunoSEQ multiplex PCR; TCRdb lists only in-frame clones, some missing. The V and J calls and clone size were taken over from that table, and D and trimming were inferred from the DNA. There are some 97,000 clones in the sample; over 80% occur only once, and around 15% lies in the top ten. The origin of this receptor is a man aged 45-65 years with active or convalescent COVID-19. The chain recombines TRBV10-2 with TRBJ2-3; 12 bases line up with TRBD2. The sample consisted of peripheral blood. CDR3 region: CATKRTSGAYTDTQYF. DNA of the CDR3: TGCGCCACCAAACGGACTAGCGGGGCTTACACAGATACGCAGTATTTT.